What follows describes a single T cell receptor beta chain. This sample is part of a study of blood T cell repertoires in COVID-19. J lost 4 bases, V lost 4 bases, and 8 bases had no gene match. The CDR3 is 16 residues long. Per germline, CDR1 SGHRS and CDR2 YFSETQ. TCRdb's table, derived via immunoSEQ multiplex PCR, lists solely in-frame clones and lacks some. The sample contains approximately 350,000 clones, around 91% of which appear only once. Sequencing was performed on peripheral blood. The J gene is TRBJ2-6, the V gene TRBV5-1; 7 bases match TRBD1. The receptor was isolated from a woman aged 18-29 years who had recovered from COVID-19. The CDR3 nucleotides read TGCGCCAGCAGCGGGCTAACAGGGGTCGGGGCCAACGTCCTGACTTTC. Amino acid sequence: CASSGLTGVGANVLTF.